The T cell receptor (beta chain) described here comes from a study of spatial heterogeneity in lung cancer. Looking at the study overall: The study observed each unique TCR and UMI combination more than ten times on average in raw reads.

MiXCR, applied by TCRdb to the 5' RACE reads, yields one record per CDR3 protein. The table has about 38,000 distinct CDR3 sequences, roughly 5.2% seen once. Time point given: sample taken at primary tumor resection. Donors were some 72 untreated early-stage non-small cell lung cancer patients. The germline CDR1 and CDR2 sequences are SGHDT and YYEEEE. V dropped 1 base and J dropped 7 bases, with 8 bases sitting between them. This CDR3 comprises 12 residues. This clonotype was counted only a few times. Sequenced here: PBMCs, sampled at surgery. The chain joins TRBV5-6 to TRBJ1-1; TRBD1 is a possible D gene (5 bases). The source is a female donor with early-stage non-small cell lung cancer. CDR3 DNA: TGTGCCAGCAGCTTGCTGGGGGGTGAAGCTTTCTTT. Protein: CASSLLGGEAFF.